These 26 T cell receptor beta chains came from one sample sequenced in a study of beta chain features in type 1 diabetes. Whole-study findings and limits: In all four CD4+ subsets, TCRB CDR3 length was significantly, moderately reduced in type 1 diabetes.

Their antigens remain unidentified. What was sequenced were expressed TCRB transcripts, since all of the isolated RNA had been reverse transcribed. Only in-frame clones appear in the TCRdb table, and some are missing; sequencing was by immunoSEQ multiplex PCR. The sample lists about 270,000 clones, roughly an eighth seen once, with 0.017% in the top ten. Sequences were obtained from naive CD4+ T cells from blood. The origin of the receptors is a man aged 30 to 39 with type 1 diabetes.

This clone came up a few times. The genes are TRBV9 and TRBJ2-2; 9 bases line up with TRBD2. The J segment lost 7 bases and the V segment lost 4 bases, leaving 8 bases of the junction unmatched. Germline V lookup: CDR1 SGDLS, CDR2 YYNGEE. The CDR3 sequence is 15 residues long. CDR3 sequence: CASSPIAGVGGELFF. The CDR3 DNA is TGTGCCAGCAGCCCAATAGCGGGAGTAGGCGGGGAGCTGTTTTTT.

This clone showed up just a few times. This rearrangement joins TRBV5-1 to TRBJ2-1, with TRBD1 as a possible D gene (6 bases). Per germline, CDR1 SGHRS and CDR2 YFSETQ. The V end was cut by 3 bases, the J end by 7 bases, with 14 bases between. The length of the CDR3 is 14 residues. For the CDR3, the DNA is TGCGCCAGCAGCTCACAGGGTGCAGGTAATGAGCAGTTCTTC. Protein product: CASSSQGAGNEQFF.

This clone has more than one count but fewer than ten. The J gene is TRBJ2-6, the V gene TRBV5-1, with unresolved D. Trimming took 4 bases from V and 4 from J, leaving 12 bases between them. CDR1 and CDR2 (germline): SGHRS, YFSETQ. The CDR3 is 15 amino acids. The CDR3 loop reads CASSLPGSGANVLTF. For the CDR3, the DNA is TGCGCCAGCAGCCTCCCCGGGTCCGGGGCCAACGTCCTGACTTTC.

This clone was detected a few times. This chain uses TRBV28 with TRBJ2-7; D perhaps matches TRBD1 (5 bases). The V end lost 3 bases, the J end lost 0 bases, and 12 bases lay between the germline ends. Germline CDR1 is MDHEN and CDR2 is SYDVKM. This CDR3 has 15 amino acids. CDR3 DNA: TGTGCCAGCAGTTTCCCAGGGTCTCTCTCCTACGAGCAGTACTTC. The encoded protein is CASSFPGSLSYEQYF.

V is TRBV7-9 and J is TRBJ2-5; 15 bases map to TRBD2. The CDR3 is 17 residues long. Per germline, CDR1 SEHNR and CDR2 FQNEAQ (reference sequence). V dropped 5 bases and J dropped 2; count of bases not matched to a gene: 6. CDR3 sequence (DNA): TGTGCCAGCAGCGCCCTCGGACTAGCGGGAGGGCAAGAGACCCAGTACTTC. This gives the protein CASSALGLAGGQETQYF. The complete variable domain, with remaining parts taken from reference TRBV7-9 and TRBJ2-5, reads DTGVSQNPRHKITKRGQNVTFRCDPISEHNRLYWYRQTLGQGPEFLTYFQNEAQLEKSRLLSDRFSAERPKGSFSTLEIQRTEQGDSAMYLCASSALGLAGGQETQYFGPGTRLLVL.

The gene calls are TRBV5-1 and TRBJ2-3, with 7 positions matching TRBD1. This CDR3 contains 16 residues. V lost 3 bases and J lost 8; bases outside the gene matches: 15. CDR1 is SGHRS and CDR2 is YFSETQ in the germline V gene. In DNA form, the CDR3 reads TGCGCCAGCAGCTCGTACCGGGCCCACCGACAGGGTACGCAGTATTTT. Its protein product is CASSSYRAHRQGTQYF.

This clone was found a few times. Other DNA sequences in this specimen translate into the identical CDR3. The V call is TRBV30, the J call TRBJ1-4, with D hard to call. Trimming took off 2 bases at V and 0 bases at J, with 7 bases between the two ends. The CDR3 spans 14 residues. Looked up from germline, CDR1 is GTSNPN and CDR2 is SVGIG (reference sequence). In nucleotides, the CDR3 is TGTGCCTGGAGTCTAGGTGCAACTAATGAAAAACTGTTTTTT. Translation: CAWSLGATNEKLFF.

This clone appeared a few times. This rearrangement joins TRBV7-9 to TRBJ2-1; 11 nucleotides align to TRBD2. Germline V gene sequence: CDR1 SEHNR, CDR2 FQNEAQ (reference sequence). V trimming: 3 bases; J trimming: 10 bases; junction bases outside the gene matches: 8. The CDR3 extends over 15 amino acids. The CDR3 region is CASSLQSLAGDEQFF. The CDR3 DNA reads TGTGCCAGCAGCTTGCAGTCACTAGCGGGAGACGAGCAGTTCTTC. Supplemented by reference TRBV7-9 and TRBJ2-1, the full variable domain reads DTGVSQNPRHKITKRGQNVTFRCDPISEHNRLYWYRQTLGQGPEFLTYFQNEAQLEKSRLLSDRFSAERPKGSFSTLEIQRTEQGDSAMYLCASSLQSLAGDEQFFGPGTRLTVL.

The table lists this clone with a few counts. The DNA for the CDR3 is TGTGCCAGCAGCTCCCTCTGGGGAGGGATGCAAGAGACCCAGTACTTC. Its translation is CASSSLWGGMQETQYF. The rearrangement links TRBV5-4 to TRBJ2-5; 7 bases align to TRBD2. CDR1 and CDR2 (germline): SGHNT, YYREEE (reference sequence). There are 16 residues in the CDR3. V was pared by 3 bases and J by 2 bases, with 10 bases of the junction left unmatched.

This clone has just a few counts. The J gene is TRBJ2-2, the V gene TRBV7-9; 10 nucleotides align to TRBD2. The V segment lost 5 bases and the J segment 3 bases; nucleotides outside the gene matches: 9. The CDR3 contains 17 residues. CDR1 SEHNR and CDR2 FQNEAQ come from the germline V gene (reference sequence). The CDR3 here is CASSPLPGTSDTGELFF. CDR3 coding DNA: TGTGCCAGCAGCCCCCTACCCGGGACTAGCGACACCGGGGAGCTGTTTTTT.

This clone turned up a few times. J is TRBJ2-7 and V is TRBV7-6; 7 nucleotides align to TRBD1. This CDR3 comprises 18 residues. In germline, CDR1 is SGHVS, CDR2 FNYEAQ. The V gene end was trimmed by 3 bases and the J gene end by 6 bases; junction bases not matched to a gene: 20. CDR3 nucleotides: TGTGCCAGCAGCTTTAACCGTGGGGACCGGGACAGTGGCACCGAGCAGTACTTC. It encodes CASSFNRGDRDSGTEQYF.

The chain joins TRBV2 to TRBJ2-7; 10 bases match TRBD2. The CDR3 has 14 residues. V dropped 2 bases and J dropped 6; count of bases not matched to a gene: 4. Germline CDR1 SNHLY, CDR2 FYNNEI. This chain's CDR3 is CASSERGLASEQYF. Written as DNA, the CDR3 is TGTGCCAGCAGTGAAAGGGGACTAGCGAGCGAGCAGTACTTC. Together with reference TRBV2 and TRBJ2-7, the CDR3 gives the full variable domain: EPEVTQTPSHQVTQMGQEVILRCVPISNHLYFYWYRQILGQKVEFLVSFYNNEISEKSEIFDDQFSVERPDGSNFTLKIRSTKLEDSAMYFCASSERGLASEQYFGPGTRLTVT.

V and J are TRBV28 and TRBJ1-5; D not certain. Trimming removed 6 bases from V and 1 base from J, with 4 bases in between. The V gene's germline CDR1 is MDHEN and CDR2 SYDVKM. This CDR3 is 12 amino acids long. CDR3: CASSRSNQPQHF. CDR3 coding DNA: TGTGCCAGCAGCCGGAGCAATCAGCCCCAGCATTTT.

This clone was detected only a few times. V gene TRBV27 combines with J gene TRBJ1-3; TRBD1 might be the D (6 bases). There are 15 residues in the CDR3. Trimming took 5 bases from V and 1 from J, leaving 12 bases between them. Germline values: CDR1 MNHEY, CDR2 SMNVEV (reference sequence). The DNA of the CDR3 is TGTGCCAGCAGTCCACAGGGAGCGTCTGGAAACACCATATATTTT. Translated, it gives CASSPQGASGNTIYF.

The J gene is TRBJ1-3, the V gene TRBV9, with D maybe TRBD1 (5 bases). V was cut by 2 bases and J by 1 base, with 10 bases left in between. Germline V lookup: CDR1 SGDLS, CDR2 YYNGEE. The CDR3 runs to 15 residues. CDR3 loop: CASSVARGSGNTIYF. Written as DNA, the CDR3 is TGTGCCAGCAGCGTCGCAAGGGGATCTGGAAACACCATATATTTT.

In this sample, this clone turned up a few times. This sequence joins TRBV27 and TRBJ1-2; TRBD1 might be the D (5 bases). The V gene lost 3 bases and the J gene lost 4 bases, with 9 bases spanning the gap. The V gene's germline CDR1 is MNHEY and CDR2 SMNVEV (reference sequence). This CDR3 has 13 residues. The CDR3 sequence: CASSFRQPYGYTF. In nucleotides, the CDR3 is TGTGCCAGCAGTTTCCGACAGCCCTATGGCTACACCTTC.

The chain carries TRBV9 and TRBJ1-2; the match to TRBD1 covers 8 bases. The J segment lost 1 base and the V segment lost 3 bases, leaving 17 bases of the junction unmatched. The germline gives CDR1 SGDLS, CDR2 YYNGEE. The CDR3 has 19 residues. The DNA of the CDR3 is TGTGCCAGCAGCGCCCGGTTACCCGGGACAGGCCCTATTAACTATGGCTACACCTTC. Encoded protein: CASSARLPGTGPINYGYTF.

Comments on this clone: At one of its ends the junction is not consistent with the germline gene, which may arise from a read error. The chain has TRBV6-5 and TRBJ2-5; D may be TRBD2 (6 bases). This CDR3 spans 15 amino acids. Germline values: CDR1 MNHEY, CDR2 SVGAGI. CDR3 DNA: TGTGCCAGCAGACCCCAACTAGCATCGGAAGAGCCCCAGTACTTC. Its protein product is CASRPQLASEEPQYF.

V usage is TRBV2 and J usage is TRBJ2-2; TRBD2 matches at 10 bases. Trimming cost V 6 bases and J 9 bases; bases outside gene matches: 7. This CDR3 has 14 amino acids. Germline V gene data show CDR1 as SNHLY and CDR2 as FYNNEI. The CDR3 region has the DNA TGTGCCAGCAGGGCCGGGACTAGCGCCCGGGAGCTGTTTTTT. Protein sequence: CASRAGTSARELFF.

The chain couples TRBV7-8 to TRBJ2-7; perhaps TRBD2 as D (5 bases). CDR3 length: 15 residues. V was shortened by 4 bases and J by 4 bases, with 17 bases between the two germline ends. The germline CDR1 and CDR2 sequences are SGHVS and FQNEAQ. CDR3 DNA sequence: TGTGCCAGCAGCTACCCCGGGATCTATATGTACGAGCAGTACTTC. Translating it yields CASSYPGIYMYEQYF. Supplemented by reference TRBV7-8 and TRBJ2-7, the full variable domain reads GAGVSQSPRYKVAKRGQDVALRCDPISGHVSLFWYQQALGQGPEFLTYFQNEAQLDKSGLPSDRFFAERPEGSVSTLKIQRTQQEDSAVYLCASSYPGIYMYEQYFGPGTRLTVT.

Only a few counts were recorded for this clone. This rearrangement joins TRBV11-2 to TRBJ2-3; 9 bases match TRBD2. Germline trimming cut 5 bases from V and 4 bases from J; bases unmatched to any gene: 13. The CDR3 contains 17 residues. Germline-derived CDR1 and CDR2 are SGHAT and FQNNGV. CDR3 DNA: TGTGCCAGCAGCCGTCTTGGGCGGGAGGGCCGGTCAGATACGCAGTATTTT. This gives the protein CASSRLGREGRSDTQYF.

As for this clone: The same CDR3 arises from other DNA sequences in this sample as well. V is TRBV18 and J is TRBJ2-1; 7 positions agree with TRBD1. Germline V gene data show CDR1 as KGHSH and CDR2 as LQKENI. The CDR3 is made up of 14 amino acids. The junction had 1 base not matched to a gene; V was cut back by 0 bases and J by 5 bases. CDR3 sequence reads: CASSPPTGNNEQFF. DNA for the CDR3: TGTGCCAGCTCACCACCGACAGGGAACAATGAGCAGTTCTTC.

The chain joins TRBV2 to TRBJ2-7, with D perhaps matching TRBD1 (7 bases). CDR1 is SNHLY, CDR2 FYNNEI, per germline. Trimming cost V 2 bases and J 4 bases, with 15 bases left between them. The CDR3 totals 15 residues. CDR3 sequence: CASSEQGGGVYEQYF. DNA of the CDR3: TGTGCCAGCAGTGAACAGGGGGGAGGTGTATACGAGCAGTACTTC.

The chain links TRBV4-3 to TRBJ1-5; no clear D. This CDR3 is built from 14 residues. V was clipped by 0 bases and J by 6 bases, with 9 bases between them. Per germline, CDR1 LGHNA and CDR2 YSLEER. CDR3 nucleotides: TGCGCCAGCAGCCAAGAGCCCCGCAGTCAGCCCCAGCATTTT. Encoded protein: CASSQEPRSQPQHF.

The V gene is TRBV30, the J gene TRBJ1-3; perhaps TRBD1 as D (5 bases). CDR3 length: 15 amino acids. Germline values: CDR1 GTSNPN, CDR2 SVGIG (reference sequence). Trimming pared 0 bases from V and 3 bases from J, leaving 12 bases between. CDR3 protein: CAWSVMGGIGNTIYF. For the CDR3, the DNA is TGTGCCTGGAGTGTAATGGGGGGTATTGGAAACACCATATATTTT.

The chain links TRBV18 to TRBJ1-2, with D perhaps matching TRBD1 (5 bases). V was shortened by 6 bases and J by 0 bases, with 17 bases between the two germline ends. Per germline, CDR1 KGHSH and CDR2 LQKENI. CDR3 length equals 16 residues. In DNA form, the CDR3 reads TGTGCCAGCTCGACGACTCAGGAGGGGACTAACTATGGCTACACCTTC. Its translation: CASSTTQEGTNYGYTF.